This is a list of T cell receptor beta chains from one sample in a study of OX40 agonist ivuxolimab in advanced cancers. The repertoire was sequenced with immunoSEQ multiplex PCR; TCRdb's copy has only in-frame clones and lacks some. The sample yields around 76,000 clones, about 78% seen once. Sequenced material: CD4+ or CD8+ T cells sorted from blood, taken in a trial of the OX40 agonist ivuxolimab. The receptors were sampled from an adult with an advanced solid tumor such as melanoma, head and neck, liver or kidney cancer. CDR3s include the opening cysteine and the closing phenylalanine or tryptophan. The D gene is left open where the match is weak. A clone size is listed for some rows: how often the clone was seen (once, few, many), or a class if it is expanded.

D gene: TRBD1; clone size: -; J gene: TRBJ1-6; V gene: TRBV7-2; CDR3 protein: CASSAGGNSPLHF; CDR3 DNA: TGTGCCAGCAGTGCAGGGGGAAATTCACCCCTCCACTTT
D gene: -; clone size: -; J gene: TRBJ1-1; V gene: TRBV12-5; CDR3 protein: CASGNQVPEAFF; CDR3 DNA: TGTGCTAGTGGTAACCAGGTGCCTGAAGCTTTCTTT
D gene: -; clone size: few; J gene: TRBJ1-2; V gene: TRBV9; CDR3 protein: CASSPPLGIDPYGYTF; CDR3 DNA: TGTGCCAGCAGCCCCCCCTTAGGGATCGACCCCTATGGCTACACCTTC
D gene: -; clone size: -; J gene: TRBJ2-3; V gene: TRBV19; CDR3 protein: CASSALGRKIHTDTQYF; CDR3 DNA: TGTGCCAGTAGTGCCCTGGGGAGGAAAATTCACACAGATACGCAGTATTTT
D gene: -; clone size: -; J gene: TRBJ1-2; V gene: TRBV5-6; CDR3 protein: CASSLALGTGIYGYTF; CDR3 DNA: TGTGCCAGCAGCTTGGCGCTTGGGACGGGAATCTATGGCTACACCTTC
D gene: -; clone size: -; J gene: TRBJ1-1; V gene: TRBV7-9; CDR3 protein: CASSLGHSNTEAFF; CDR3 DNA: TGTGCCAGCAGCTTAGGACACTCGAACACTGAAGCTTTCTTT
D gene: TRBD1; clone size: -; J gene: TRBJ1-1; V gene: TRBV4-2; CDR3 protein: CASSQPGQGFTEAFF; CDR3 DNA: TGTGCCAGCAGCCAGCCGGGACAGGGGTTCACTGAAGCTTTCTTT
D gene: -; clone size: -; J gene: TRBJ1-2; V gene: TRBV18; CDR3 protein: CASSPPLAGYGYTF; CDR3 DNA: TGTGCCAGCTCACCTCCGTTGGCTGGCTATGGCTACACCTTC
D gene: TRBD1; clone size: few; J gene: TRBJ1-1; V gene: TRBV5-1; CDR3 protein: CASSSGQGFAEAFF; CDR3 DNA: TGCGCCAGCAGTTCGGGACAGGGATTTGCTGAAGCTTTCTTT
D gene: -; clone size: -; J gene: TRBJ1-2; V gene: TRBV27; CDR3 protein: CASSLQGEGYGYTF; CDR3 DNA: TGTGCCAGCAGTTTACAGGGAGAAGGCTATGGCTACACCTTC
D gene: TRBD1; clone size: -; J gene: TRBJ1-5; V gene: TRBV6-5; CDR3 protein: CASSRDSPNFQPQHF; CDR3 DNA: TGTGCCAGCAGCAGGGACAGTCCCAACTTTCAGCCCCAGCATTTT
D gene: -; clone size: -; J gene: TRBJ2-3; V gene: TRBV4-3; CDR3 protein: CASSPRARITDTQYF; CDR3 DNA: TGCGCCAGCAGCCCCCGTGCCCGTATCACAGATACGCAGTATTTT
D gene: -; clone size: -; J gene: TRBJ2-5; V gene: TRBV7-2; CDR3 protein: CASSLPQETQYF; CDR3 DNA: TGTGCCAGCAGCTTACCTCAAGAGACCCAGTACTTC
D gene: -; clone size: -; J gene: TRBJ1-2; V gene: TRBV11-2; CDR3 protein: CASSSGALSYGYTF; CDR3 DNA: TGTGCCAGCAGCTCGGGGGCCTTAAGCTATGGCTACACCTTC
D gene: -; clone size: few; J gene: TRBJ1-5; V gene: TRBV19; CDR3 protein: CASSIRKDQPQHF; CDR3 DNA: TGTGCCAGTAGTATCAGGAAAGATCAGCCCCAGCATTTT
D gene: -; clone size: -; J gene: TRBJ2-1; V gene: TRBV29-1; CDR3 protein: CSVPGGSGNEQFF; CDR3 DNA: TGCAGCGTCCCGGGTGGGTCCGGCAATGAGCAGTTCTTC
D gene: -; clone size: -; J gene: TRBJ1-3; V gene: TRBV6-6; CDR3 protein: CASRTSGNTIYF; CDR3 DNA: TGTGCCAGCAGGACGTCTGGAAACACCATATATTTT
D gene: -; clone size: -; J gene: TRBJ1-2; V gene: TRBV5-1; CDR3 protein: CASSQYRYGYTF; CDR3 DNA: TGCGCCAGCAGCCAGTATCGCTATGGCTACACCTTC
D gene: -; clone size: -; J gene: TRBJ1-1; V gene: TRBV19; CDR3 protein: CASTPLRGAGEAFF; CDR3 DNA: TGTGCCAGTACCCCCTTGAGGGGGGCCGGTGAAGCTTTCTTT
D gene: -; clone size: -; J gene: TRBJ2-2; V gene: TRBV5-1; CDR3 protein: CASSLNFMAGSAGELFF; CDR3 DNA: TGCGCCAGCAGCTTGAATTTTATGGCAGGTAGCGCCGGGGAGCTGTTTTTT